Each of the 22 T cell receptor beta chains below was sequenced from the same sample in a study of OX40 agonist ivuxolimab in advanced cancers. This table comes from immunoSEQ multiplex PCR, and its TCRdb copy is limited to in-frame clones, with some not included. In the table there are about 69,000 clones, 70% to 90% of which are singletons. The material was CD4+ or CD8+ T cells sorted from blood, obtained in a trial of the OX40 agonist ivuxolimab. These TCRs come from an adult with an advanced solid tumor such as melanoma, head and neck, liver or kidney cancer.

This chain connects TRBV28 to TRBJ2-7; D is perhaps TRBD2 (5 bases). V was clipped by 5 bases and J by 6 bases, with 17 bases between them. From germline, CDR1 is MDHEN and CDR2 SYDVKM. There are 14 residues in the CDR3. The CDR3 region has the DNA TGTGCCAGCAGTCCCCCGGAGGAGAGCTTCGAGCAGTACTTC. This encodes CASSPPEESFEQYF.

The chain joins TRBV27 to TRBJ2-5; TRBD1 matches at 7 bases. Losses at the gene ends were 4 bases for V and 5 bases for J; bases not matched to a gene: 10. Germline values: CDR1 MNHEY, CDR2 SMNVEV (reference sequence). CDR3 length: 15 residues. The CDR3 DNA reads TGTGCCAGCAGTTCCGCCGGGACAGAAGCCGAGACCCAGTACTTC. Translated, it gives CASSSAGTEAETQYF.

This clone appeared once. The chain uses TRBV6-5 and TRBJ2-1; D could derive from TRBD1 or TRBD2 (6 bases each). Germline V CDR1 and CDR2: MNHEY, SVGAGI. The CDR3 totals 11 residues. V shed 6 bases and J shed 16 bases, with 16 bases lying between them. Written as DNA, the CDR3 is TGTGCCAGCAGGGGTCGCCTCGGGGGCTTCTTC. Its protein product is CASRGRLGGFF.

To note about this clone: Germline and junction disagree at one end, which may indicate a read error. The chain has TRBV6-5 and TRBJ2-7, with a weak D call TRBD2 (6 bases). CDR1 is MNHEY, CDR2 SVGAGI, per germline. This CDR3 comprises 12 residues. The CDR3 loop reads CASSYSQTGEVF. The CDR3 region has the DNA TGTGCCAGCAGTTACTCCCAAACGGGAGAGGTGTTC.

This chain uses TRBV19 with TRBJ1-2; D is uncertain. The V gene lost 2 bases and the J gene lost 2 bases, with 15 bases spanning the gap. The CDR3 totals 16 residues. The V gene's germline CDR1 is LNHDA and CDR2 SQIVND (reference sequence). The CDR3 DNA follows: TGTGCCAGTAGTATATTGCAGGCCCGATCGAACTATGGCTACACCTTC. It translates to CASSILQARSNYGYTF. Full variable domain (rest looked up from reference TRBV19 and TRBJ1-2): DGGITQSPKYLFRKEGQNVTLSCEQNLNHDAMYWYRQDPGQGLRLIYYSQIVNDFQKGDIAEGYSVSREKKESFPLTVTSAQKNPTAFYLCASSILQARSNYGYTFGSGTRLTVV.

The gene calls are TRBV19 and TRBJ1-2; D gene unclear. The germline gives CDR1 LNHDA, CDR2 SQIVND (reference sequence). This CDR3 spans 10 amino acids. Trimming removed 6 bases at V and 6 bases at J, with 5 bases between. The CDR3 reads CASRGDGYTF. In nucleotides, the CDR3 is TGTGCCAGTAGGGGTGATGGCTACACCTTC. Drawing the rest from reference TRBV19 and TRBJ1-2, the complete variable domain is DGGITQSPKYLFRKEGQNVTLSCEQNLNHDAMYWYRQDPGQGLRLIYYSQIVNDFQKGDIAEGYSVSREKKESFPLTVTSAQKNPTAFYLCASRGDGYTFGSGTRLTVV.

The V call is TRBV6-1, the J call TRBJ1-2; 9 bases align to TRBD1. Germline V CDR1 and CDR2: MNHNS, SASEGT. Trimming took 6 bases from V and 5 from J; bases not matched to a gene: 7. The CDR3 has 14 residues. The CDR3 sequence is CASRTGGYRYGYTF. CDR3 nucleotide sequence: TGTGCCAGCAGAACAGGGGGCTATAGATATGGCTACACCTTC.

This sequence joins TRBV28 and TRBJ1-1; TRBD1 matches 9 bases. The CDR3 loop spans 18 amino acids. Germline-derived CDR1 and CDR2 are MDHEN and SYDVKM. After removal of 3 bases from V and 9 bases from J, the junction contained 20 bases not matched to a gene. The CDR3 spells CASSFPTRDRDGTRQAFF. CDR3 DNA: TGTGCCAGCAGTTTCCCCACCCGGGACAGGGATGGAACAAGGCAAGCTTTCTTT.

J is TRBJ1-2 and V is TRBV6-5; 8 bases align to TRBD1. The CDR3 is 13 residues long. Germline-derived CDR1 and CDR2 are MNHEY and SVGAGI. V was clipped by 2 bases and J by 4 bases; unmatched bases: 0. CDR3 residues: CASSYDRGYGYTF. The CDR3 bases are TGTGCCAGCAGTTACGACAGGGGCTATGGCTACACCTTC.

The chain links TRBV28 to TRBJ1-3, with a possible D match to TRBD1 (5 bases). The germline CDR1 and CDR2 sequences are MDHEN and SYDVKM. V lost 7 bases and J 8 bases, leaving 24 bases between the germline ends. The CDR3 is made up of 16 amino acids. The CDR3 region is CASKTERQRRRDTIYF. As DNA, the CDR3 is TGTGCCAGCAAAACGGAGAGACAGCGGCGGCGGGACACCATATATTTT.

The chain has TRBV11-3 and TRBJ2-7; tentatively, D is TRBD2 (5 bases). Germline-derived CDR1 and CDR2 are SGHNT and YENEEA. The V gene lost 5 bases and the J gene lost 1 base, with 15 bases spanning the gap. The CDR3 runs to 15 residues. CDR3 sequence reads: CASSLLGALSYEQYF. The CDR3 nucleotides read TGTGCCAGCAGCCTCTTGGGAGCGCTTTCCTACGAGCAGTACTTC.

V usage is TRBV9 and J usage is TRBJ1-1, with 8 nucleotides matching TRBD1. V trimming: 8 bases; J trimming: 1 base; junction bases outside the gene matches: 10. The CDR3 is made up of 15 amino acids. The germline gives CDR1 SGDLS, CDR2 YYNGEE. CDR3 DNA: TGTGCCAGTAATCTCATCGGGACAGGGAACACTGAAGCTTTCTTT. Protein: CASNLIGTGNTEAFF.

The chain couples TRBV28 to TRBJ2-2; a weak D match, TRBD2 (7 bases). This CDR3 comprises 15 residues. V was pared by 4 bases and J by 4 bases, with 13 bases between. Germline-derived CDR1 and CDR2 are MDHEN and SYDVKM. This CDR3 is CASSSGGQFTGELFF. DNA of the CDR3: TGTGCCAGCAGTTCCGGGGGGCAATTCACCGGGGAGCTGTTTTTT.

This chain uses TRBV5-1 with TRBJ2-7; D possibly corresponds to TRBD1 (7 bases). CDR3 size: 15 residues. Trimming cost V 4 bases and J 1 base, with 15 bases left between them. CDR1 and CDR2 from the germline V gene are SGHRS and YFSETQ. The CDR3 reads CASSGGGQVSYEQYF. In DNA form, the CDR3 reads TGCGCCAGCAGCGGAGGGGGCCAGGTATCCTACGAGCAGTACTTC. Using reference TRBV5-1 and TRBJ2-7 for the parts outside the CDR3, the full variable domain is KAGVTQTPRYLIKTRGQQVTLSCSPISGHRSVSWYQQTPGQGLQFLFEYFSETQRNKGNFPGRFSGRQFSNSRSEMNVSTLELGDSALYLCASSGGGQVSYEQYFGPGTRLTVT.

The chain joins TRBV30 to TRBJ2-7, with TRBD2 matching 7 bases. The CDR3 runs to 14 residues. Germline trimming cut 1 base from V and 0 bases from J; bases unmatched to any gene: 3. Per the germline V gene, CDR1 is GTSNPN and CDR2 is SVGIG (reference sequence). The CDR3 sequence: CAWSGGGGSYEQYF. CDR3 in DNA: TGTGCCTGGAGTGGGGGCGGGGGCTCCTACGAGCAGTACTTC.

The gene calls are TRBV11-1 and TRBJ1-2, with D tentatively TRBD1 (6 bases). CDR1 SGHAT and CDR2 FQDESV come from the germline V gene (reference sequence). V lost 5 bases, J lost 6 bases, and 13 bases lay in between. CDR3 length: 13 residues. The CDR3 coding sequence is TGTGCCAGCAGCCAAAGACAGGTGAATGGCTACACCTTC. Translated, it gives CASSQRQVNGYTF.

This clone was seen once. The chain carries TRBV9 and TRBJ1-3, with D unresolved. V shed 0 bases and J shed 2 bases, with 12 bases lying between them. There are 16 residues in the CDR3. CDR1 and CDR2 (germline): SGDLS, YYNGEE. The CDR3 spells CASSVGGWLTGNTIYF. The CDR3 bases are TGTGCCAGCAGCGTAGGTGGTTGGTTAACTGGAAACACCATATATTTT.

CDR3 bases: TGTGCCAGCAGCCCCTCGACTAGCGACAACGAGCAGTACTTC. Residues: CASSPSTSDNEQYF. V gene TRBV9 combines with J gene TRBJ2-7; 8 bases match TRBD2. CDR1 and CDR2 (germline): SGDLS, YYNGEE. V lost 4 bases and J lost 5; bases outside the gene matches: 8. The CDR3 extends over 14 amino acids. Full variable domain (rest looked up from reference TRBV9 and TRBJ2-7): DSGVTQTPKHLITATGQRVTLRCSPRSGDLSVYWYQQSLDQGLQFLIQYYNGEERAKGNILERFSAQQFPDLHSELNLSSLELGDSALYFCASSPSTSDNEQYFGPGTRLTVT.

The genes are TRBV7-2 and TRBJ2-5; D uncertain. V was shortened by 6 bases and J by 5 bases, with 13 bases between the two germline ends. In germline, CDR1 is SGHTA, CDR2 FQGNSA. The CDR3 contains 13 residues. CDR3 nucleotides: TGTGCCAGCAGTCCTAGGGCTGGCGAGACCCAGTACTTC. This codes for CASSPRAGETQYF.

The J gene is TRBJ2-3, the V gene TRBV18; D remains ambiguous. The CDR3 totals 15 residues. Germline CDR1 reads KGHSH; CDR2 reads LQKENI. Trimming pared 3 bases from V and 1 base from J, leaving 11 bases between. CDR3 residues: CASSPPLAGTDTQYF. As DNA, the CDR3 is TGTGCCAGCTCACCTCCACTTGCGGGCACAGATACGCAGTATTTT.

The chain couples TRBV6-4 to TRBJ2-1; 9 bases are shared with TRBD1. This CDR3 region has 18 residues. Looked up from germline, CDR1 is MRHNA and CDR2 is SNTAGT. Trimming at V came to 6 bases and at J to 4 bases, leaving 16 bases not matched to a gene. CDR3 in amino acids: CASSSKRDHGTGYNEQFF. CDR3 in DNA: TGTGCCAGCAGCTCTAAGAGGGACCACGGGACAGGGTACAATGAGCAGTTCTTC.

The chain carries TRBV15 and TRBJ2-7; the D is unclear. Per germline, CDR1 LNHNV and CDR2 YYDKDF (reference sequence). Trimming took off 1 base at V and 2 bases at J, with 6 bases between the two ends. The CDR3 sequence is 13 residues long. This chain's CDR3 is CATSRGPPYEQYF. CDR3 bases: TGTGCCACCAGCAGAGGCCCCCCCTACGAGCAGTACTTC.